Sequencing of this TCR beta chain was carried out in a study of cytomegalovirus exposure and HLA in healthy donors (dated by TCRdb to the late 2010s). Context from the whole study: An earlier analysis of fewer than 750 of the donors reported about 260 Gb of sequence data and around 110 million unique TCR beta sequences obtained from around 180 million T cells. An early release covering some 640 HLA-typed donors comprised 250 to 350 gigabases of sequencing data and around 80 million unique TCR sequences. Among the approximately 420 genotyped donors, approximately 81% belonged to the genetic ancestry cluster associated with self-reported Caucasian donors. The study aimed to test whether cataloging public T cell receptors could reveal signatures of past pathogen exposure. The T cell repertoires of around 670 subjects were profiled by immunosequencing and related to cytomegalovirus serostatus. In addition to the first cohort of hundreds of subjects, a separate validation cohort of some 120 different subjects was used. High-throughput TCR immunosequencing, statistical association of individual TCRs with disease status, and machine learning were combined to predict cytomegalovirus infection status. To study patterns of TCR occurrence, a later analysis re-analyzed previously published TCR beta repertoires from hundreds of donors and added high-resolution HLA genotyping. In the later analysis, no new phenotypic data were used to find candidate immune exposures; instead, reliance was placed on TCR beta sequences and their occurrence across donors. An earlier analysis of approximately 640 of the donors applied high-throughput TCR beta sequencing to assess whether each TCR beta V gene segment acted as functional or pseudogenic. Alongside the repertoire data, information on donor age, sex, ethnicity and CMV serostatus was compiled. A later genetic analysis took genome-wide SNP genotypes for about 65% of the 666 donors and used that subset as a discovery cohort. All discovery cohort repertoires had been generated using a single sequencing platform. Both class I and class II loci were covered by HLA typing, at four-digit resolution. Typing coverage differed by locus: A, B, C, DRB1 and DQB1 were typed in roughly 620-630 donors, DQA1 in approximately 520, DPA1 in nearly 610, and DPB1 in 400 to 480. Roughly 5 DR-DQ haplotypes were handled as single units for association and clustering because linkage in the cohort was strong. Among under 450 genotyped donors of the cohort, an average of approximately 230,000 unique TCR beta nucleotide sequences were sequenced per donor, roughly 18% of them non-productive.

What the study reported, not specific to this receptor: A few of the identified cytomegalovirus-associated TCR beta chains were confirmed in vitro to be specific for cytomegalovirus antigens. A cluster of highly shared sequence variants was judged likely to be a technical artifact of the sequencing pipeline. Specific HLA alleles were associated with 15,000 to 20,000 TCR beta sequences at a false discovery rate of 0.05 in a later analysis. In a later analysis, most CMV-associated TCR beta chains were found to appear HLA-restricted, with HLA associations seemingly driven largely by CMV exposure. According to a later analysis, parvovirus B19, influenza, CMV and Epstein-Barr virus appeared linked to several top co-occurrence clusters. Compared with equally common non-associated chains, HLA-associated TCR beta chains in a later analysis were more clonally expanded and had lower generation probabilities. Presence/absence analyses assumed roughly uniform sequencing depth across donors, an assumption that may not hold. Assigning TCR associations to individual alleles was difficult when HLA alleles, especially DR and DQ, strongly co-occurred. The earlier analysis of some 540 of the donors excluded approximately 17 rarely observed V segments, including chromosome 9 orphons, because counts were too low. The authors suggested that the approach could potentially be generalized to other disease states and immunological phenotypes. The cohort was sequenced for TCR beta chains only, and without alpha or paired-chain data the features that could be detected were limited. The study listed approximately 150 TCR beta chains as associated with cytomegalovirus. Because some donors lacked HLA typing at each locus, the association tests relied only on the typed subset. A further reported finding was that TCR beta sequences accurately predicted the HLA-A and HLA-B alleles for most subjects in the first cohort. In a later analysis, the rate of TCR association differed among HLA loci, with DRB1 alleles having the most associated TCRs and HLA-C alleles having the fewest. Because the 87-base-pair reads could not distinguish some IMGT-functional V segments, including TRBV6-2 and TRBV6-3, those segments were excluded. The classifier was reported to diagnose cytomegalovirus status with high specificity and sensitivity in both the original cohort and the validation cohort. In a later genetic analysis, a missense DCLRE1C variant was associated with V-gene and J-gene trimming of TCR beta chains, and the association was replicated in an independent cohort. Compared with the roughly 710-donor mean, donors in an Asian-associated ancestry cluster had fewer N-insertions in productive TCRs, according to a later genetic analysis. The only immune exposure information available for the cohort was CMV serostatus. In an earlier analysis of around 600 of the donors, most TCR beta V segments appeared in productive rearrangements about 90% or about 30% of the time, broadly matching IMGT annotations. While some public TCRs were present in many individuals, most TCR sequences turned up only very rarely across donors. Linkage disequilibrium might explain the correlated functional status among segregating V segments, but an unknown experimental factor could not be excluded.

Library prep was done by the immunoSEQ multiplex PCR assay. The multiplex PCR relied on a mix of 60 forward primers for TCR Vbeta segments and 13 reverse primers for TCR Jbeta segments. The CDR3 region of rearranged TCR beta genes was amplified from genomic DNA by a multiplex PCR assay. The Illumina HiSeq System was used to sequence the amplified TCR beta libraries as 87-base-pair reads. The original methods were these. A later analysis counted about 80 million unique TCR beta chains across the roughly 700 repertoires, and about 10 million of these chains were shared by at least two donors. To remove PCR and sequencing errors, raw reads were error-corrected and collapsed into unique sequences using a nearest-neighbor algorithm that merged closely related sequences. V, D and J gene segments were assigned by aligning CDR3 sequences to IMGT reference sequences. For a sequence to be retained, a match of at least six nucleotides was required to both a V gene segment and a J gene segment. A rearrangement was called productive if the CDR3 had no stop codons and remained in frame with V and J, and every other rearrangement was called non-productive. CDR3 was defined according to IMGT convention as the region running from the second conserved V-encoded cysteine to the conserved J-encoded phenylalanine. In an earlier analysis of roughly 580 of the donors, sequences lacking an unambiguous match to a single V gene segment were excluded. An earlier analysis of just under 600 of the donors called V segments functional above 56.7% productive rearrangements and segregating when the between-donor standard deviation exceeded 5%. To diagnose cytomegalovirus status from the catalog of TCR beta chain sequences, a statistical classification framework was built. In a later analysis, V and J genes were assigned by comparing TCR nucleotide sequences against IMGT/GENE-DB human TR gene sequences. The TCRdist pipeline was used in a later analysis to assign CDR3 sequences and most-parsimonious VDJ recombination scenarios. In a later analysis, each TCR beta chain was defined by its CDR3 amino acid sequence together with its V-gene family, and reads without a unique V-gene family were excluded. To address suspected cross-contamination and a sequencing artifact, a later analysis removed 592 highly shared, low-generation-probability nucleotide sequences. A later analysis calculated a clonal expansion index for each public chain from normalized within-repertoire ranks of inferred template counts. In a later analysis, generation probabilities were computed with a VDJ recombination model fitted to out-of-frame rearrangements, and the resulting probabilities were checked against IGoR. In a later analysis, hypergeometric tests were used to score TCR-TCR, TCR-HLA and TCR-CMV co-occurrence, with a repertoire-size bias correction applied to TCR pairs. A later analysis estimated false discovery rates by permuting HLA or CMV assignments 20 times. A later analysis grouped co-occurring TCRs with DBSCAN, adding TCRdist sequence similarity when clustering within HLA-allele-positive subsets. Repertoires with fewer than 30,000 or more than 120,000 public chains, plus five repertoires with anomalous nucleotide sharing, were excluded from co-occurrence clustering. Entries here come from immuneACCESS through TCRdb and include only in-frame sequences with V and J called. Some clones fail to appear in such tables; in the studies checked, an unresolved V gene covers under half of the shortfall, and the cause of the remainder is unknown. V, J and clone size were drawn from that table, and D and trimming were deduced from the DNA. Counted in this sample were 100,000 to 150,000 clones; roughly 81% of them appeared once. The top ten clones comprise 1.1% of the sample.

The cohort consisted of more than 650 healthy bone marrow donors. All cohort members were sampled while nominally healthy, although unrecorded immune exposures were likely present. The donor tested CMV seronegative and was one of the 352 seronegative cohort members. Every donor gave a peripheral blood sample, and the peripheral blood mononuclear cells from that sample were used for TCR beta sequencing. Genomic DNA was extracted from the blood cell samples with the Qiagen DNeasy Blood Extraction Kit. In the germline V gene, CDR1 corresponds to MGHRA and CDR2 to YSYEKL. Trimming removed 4 bases from V and 3 bases from J; the gene matches leave 16 bases unexplained. From the cysteine through the phenylalanine, the CDR3 covers 19 amino acids. Only the CDR3 DNA stays, 57 bases, in frame from base 1. This clone turned up a few times. The clone's antigen remains unknown. No much larger clone exists at a distance of one base, and base qualities are not known.

The sample was PBMCs. The rearranged segments are TRBV4-1 and TRBJ1-5; 9 central nucleotides agree with TRBD1. This sequence originates from a woman aged 25 to 39 in good health and CMV-seronegative. The nucleotides are TGCGCCAGCAGCCGCCTCCTCTCAGGACAGGGGATCTCCAATCAGCCCCAGCATTTT. This sequence encodes CASSRLLSGQGISNQPQHF.